A single sample is the source of the 27 T cell receptor beta chains below, sequenced in a study of vaccination effects on CD4 cells after COVID-19. The ViraFEST assay expanded antigen-specific CD4+ T cells with viral peptide pools before sequencing. Culture proceeded for approximately 10 days, and CD4+ T cells were then isolated. None of the vaccinated had previously contracted SARS-CoV-2, and their nucleocapsid antibodies tested negative. For these TCRs, the target antigens are not known. Using immunoSEQ multiplex PCR, the repertoire was profiled, and TCRdb retains in-frame clones only, with some absent. The sample consists of tens of thousands of clones, 55% to 75% of them appearing once. The sequencing here drew on CD4+ T cells from PBMCs cultured with SARS-CoV-2 spike peptides, taken before COVID-19 vaccination. The receptor set was obtained from a human donor who received a COVID-19 vaccine.

The chain uses TRBV6-1 and TRBJ1-2; D gene uncertain. Deletions cut 2 bases from V and 8 bases from J, with 15 bases between. CDR3 size: 14 residues. Germline CDR1 reads MNHNS; CDR2 reads SASEGT. CDR3 protein: CASSEMGGDSGYTF. CDR3 sequence (DNA): TGTGCCAGCAGTGAAATGGGAGGAGACTCAGGCTACACCTTC.

The chain employs TRBV4-2 and TRBJ2-7; D possibly corresponds to TRBD2 (5 bases). CDR3 length: 13 amino acids. Germline loops: CDR1 LGHNA, CDR2 YNFKEQ. V gave up 3 bases and J gave up 3 bases, with 9 bases separating them. CDR3 sequence reads: CASSQDGLYEQYF. CDR3 nucleotides: TGTGCCAGCAGCCAGGACGGACTCTACGAGCAGTACTTC.

This rearrangement joins TRBV5-1 to TRBJ2-5; 9 bases match TRBD1. In germline, CDR1 is SGHRS, CDR2 YFSETQ. The CDR3 loop spans 21 amino acids. The V gene end was trimmed by 2 bases and the J gene end by 4 bases; junction bases not matched to a gene: 24. The CDR3 DNA follows: TGCGCCAGCAGCTTCCCACCGTTGACCCAACAGGGGGCGCGTCCAATAGAGACCCAGTACTTC. Residues: CASSFPPLTQQGARPIETQYF.

The V call is TRBV5-1, the J call TRBJ1-6, with D possibly matching TRBD1 (5 bases). The V end was cut by 1 base, the J end by 9 bases, with 14 bases between. The germline CDR1 and CDR2 sequences are SGHRS and YFSETQ. CDR3 length equals 15 residues. The CDR3 is CASSLNGGGFSPLHF. CDR3 coding DNA: TGCGCCAGCAGCTTGAACGGGGGGGGTTTTTCACCCCTCCACTTT.

J is TRBJ1-4 and V is TRBV6-5, with 9 bases matching TRBD1. Germline assignment: CDR1 MNHEY and CDR2 SVGAGI. The junction had 4 bases not matched to a gene; V was cut back by 2 bases and J by 6 bases. This CDR3 is 15 amino acids long. In DNA form, the CDR3 reads TGTGCCAGCAGTTACACCGGGACAGGGCATGAAAAACTGTTTTTT. Amino acids: CASSYTGTGHEKLFF.

The chain couples TRBV6-5 to TRBJ2-3; no firm D call. V dropped 5 bases and J dropped 6 bases, with 9 bases sitting between them. Germline V gene lookup returns CDR1 MNHEY and CDR2 SVGAGI. This CDR3 spans 12 amino acids. The CDR3 nucleotides read TGTGCCAGCAGTCTTAGAGGCGATACGCAGTATTTT. Translated, it gives CASSLRGDTQYF.

The chain is built from TRBV14 and TRBJ2-1, with D tentatively TRBD1 (6 bases). This CDR3 has 16 amino acids. The V gene lost 4 bases and the J gene lost 2 bases, with 15 bases spanning the gap. Germline lookup yields CDR1 SGHDN and CDR2 FVKESK. The CDR3 DNA reads as TGTGCCAGCAGCCCATTGGGGGCGGCCGCCTACAATGAGCAGTTCTTC. It encodes CASSPLGAAAYNEQFF.

The chain couples TRBV27 to TRBJ2-7, with D tentatively TRBD2 (6 bases). The CDR3 has 13 amino acids. Per the germline V gene, CDR1 is MNHEY and CDR2 is SMNVEV (reference sequence). V shed 6 bases and J shed 5 bases, with 14 bases lying between them. CDR3 sequence reads: CASRGWGVDEQYF. Written as DNA, the CDR3 is TGTGCCAGCAGAGGGTGGGGGGTGGACGAGCAGTACTTC.

This clone was observed a handful of times. The CDR3 protein is CASSYSNTASGYTF. CDR3 DNA: TGTGCCAGCAGTTACTCGAACACCGCTTCTGGCTACACCTTC. The V and J genes are TRBV6-2 or TRBV6-3 and TRBJ1-2, with D unresolved. The germline V and J ends were trimmed by 0 bases and 7 bases, with 12 bases remaining between them. Germline V gene data show CDR1 as MNHEY and CDR2 as SVGEGT. This CDR3 contains 14 residues.

V is TRBV29-1 and J is TRBJ1-5, with TRBD1 as a possible D gene (5 bases). The ends were cut back, 8 bases at V and 7 bases at J, with 21 bases in the middle. Looked up from germline, CDR1 is SQVTM and CDR2 is ANQGSEA. CDR3 size: 14 residues. CDR3 region: CSLYGTPTGQPQHF. CDR3 DNA sequence: TGCAGCTTATATGGGACCCCAACGGGGCAGCCCCAGCATTTT.

The chain joins TRBV6-9 to TRBJ2-5; possible D gene TRBD2, 5 bases. The CDR3 extends over 14 amino acids. From germline, CDR1 is MNHGY and CDR2 SVAAGI. Trimming pared 2 bases from V and 6 bases from J, leaving 13 bases between. The CDR3 DNA reads TGTGCCAGCAGTTATAGCGGTAGAGCGAAGACCCAGTACTTC. It codes for CASSYSGRAKTQYF.

The V gene is TRBV27, the J gene TRBJ1-1; D may be TRBD1 (6 bases). The CDR3 loop spans 15 amino acids. The germline CDR1 and CDR2 sequences are MNHEY and SMNVEV (reference sequence). Trimming took off 7 bases at V and 2 bases at J, with 17 bases between the two ends. The CDR3 sequence: CASTFPQGPNTEAFF. Written as DNA, the CDR3 is TGTGCCAGCACGTTTCCCCAGGGGCCCAACACTGAAGCTTTCTTT.

V is TRBV25-1 and J is TRBJ1-1, with D unresolved. The germline CDR1 and CDR2 sequences are MGHDK and SYGVNS. The CDR3 is 11 amino acids. Trimming took off 3 bases at V and 3 bases at J, with 2 bases between the two ends. The CDR3: CASSDYTEAFF. The CDR3 region has the DNA TGTGCCAGCAGTGACTACACTGAAGCTTTCTTT.

The chain couples TRBV5-1 to TRBJ2-6; possibly TRBD1 or TRBD2 for D (5 bases each). CDR3 length equals 15 residues. Germline CDR1 is SGHRS and CDR2 is YFSETQ. Trimming left V 6 bases short and J 1 base short, with 11 bases between. The CDR3 coding sequence is TGCGCCAGCACCCCGAGGGGTTCTGGGGCCAACGTCCTGACTTTC. Translating gives CASTPRGSGANVLTF.

This clone was seen a handful of times. The chain couples TRBV7-8 to TRBJ1-5, with D unresolved. The CDR3 runs to 12 residues. With 5 bases removed from V and 8 bases from J, the gap between germline ends came to 10 bases. CDR1 is SGHVS, CDR2 FQNEAQ, per germline. CDR3 in DNA: TGTGCCAGCAGCAAGAACCAGGAGCCCCAGCATTTT. It codes for CASSKNQEPQHF.

This chain links TRBV11-2 with TRBJ2-7; TRBD2 matches 9 bases. CDR1 and CDR2 (germline): SGHAT, FQNNGV. This CDR3 spans 19 amino acids. The J segment lost 0 bases and the V segment lost 2 bases, leaving 14 bases of the junction unmatched. The CDR3 reads CASSLNGLAKATNSYEQYF. The CDR3 coding sequence is TGTGCCAGCAGCTTAAATGGACTAGCGAAAGCAACTAACTCCTACGAGCAGTACTTC.

V usage is TRBV18 and J usage is TRBJ1-1; TRBD1 might be the D (5 bases). The CDR3 length is 16 residues. The V end lost 2 bases, the J end lost 4 bases, and 17 bases lay between the germline ends. Germline values: CDR1 KGHSH, CDR2 LQKENI. CDR3 DNA: TGTGCCAGCTCACCATCTCGGCAGGGCTTGGGCACTGAAGCTTTCTTT. This gives the protein CASSPSRQGLGTEAFF.

The V and J genes are TRBV11-2 and TRBJ1-2, with TRBD1 identical over 7 bases. Germline V gene lookup returns CDR1 SGHAT and CDR2 FQNNGV. J was trimmed by 3 bases and V by 5 bases; bases with no gene match: 3. This CDR3 region has 13 residues. The CDR3 reads CASSPGGDYGYTF. The CDR3 coding sequence is TGTGCCAGCAGCCCAGGGGGGGACTATGGCTACACCTTC.

The chain uses TRBV19 and TRBJ2-2; 7 bases fit TRBD2. This CDR3 is built from 14 residues. Germline assignment: CDR1 LNHDA and CDR2 SQIVND (reference sequence). The J segment lost 4 bases and the V segment lost 7 bases, leaving 6 bases of the junction unmatched. Here the CDR3 reads CASMEGGFTGELFF. DNA of the CDR3: TGTGCCAGTATGGAGGGAGGGTTCACCGGGGAGCTGTTTTTT.

V is TRBV7-9 and J is TRBJ2-1; 8 bases are shared with TRBD2. V lost 5 bases, J lost 6 bases, and 9 bases stayed unmatched. The CDR3 is 15 residues long. In germline, CDR1 is SEHNR, CDR2 FQNEAQ (reference sequence). The CDR3 coding sequence is TGTGCCAGCAGCCCCGTGGTAGCGGGAATCAATGAGCAGTTCTTC. This gives the protein CASSPVVAGINEQFF.

In nucleotides, the CDR3 is TGTGCCAGTAGTACCCACAGCTATGGCTACACCTTC. Its protein product is CASSTHSYGYTF. This sequence joins TRBV19 and TRBJ1-2; no clear D gene. Germline lookup yields CDR1 LNHDA and CDR2 SQIVND (reference sequence). Trimming removed 4 bases from V and 4 bases from J, with 7 bases in between. CDR3 length: 12 residues. The full variable domain, with the rest looked up from reference TRBV19 and TRBJ1-2, is DGGITQSPKYLFRKEGQNVTLSCEQNLNHDAMYWYRQDPGQGLRLIYYSQIVNDFQKGDIAEGYSVSREKKESFPLTVTSAQKNPTAFYLCASSTHSYGYTFGSGTRLTVV.

The genes are TRBV15 and TRBJ1-5; D gene unclear. Deletions cut 0 bases from V and 9 bases from J, with 15 bases between. The CDR3 is made up of 15 amino acids. From germline, CDR1 is LNHNV and CDR2 YYDKDF (reference sequence). The chain's CDR3 is CATSRDRKHPSPQHF. In DNA form, the CDR3 reads TGTGCCACCAGCAGAGATCGGAAGCACCCCTCGCCCCAGCATTTT.

The gene calls are TRBV6-5 and TRBJ2-1, with D hard to call. V lost 4 bases to trimming and J lost 0 bases, with 10 bases between them. Looked up from germline, CDR1 is MNHEY and CDR2 is SVGAGI. The CDR3 is 15 amino acids. The CDR3 reads CASSFGRISYNEQFF. The DNA of the CDR3 is TGTGCCAGCAGTTTTGGCCGGATCTCCTACAATGAGCAGTTCTTC.

V is TRBV27 and J is TRBJ2-3; 7 bases line up with TRBD2. V lost 8 bases, J lost 3 bases, and 8 bases stayed unmatched. The CDR3 has 14 amino acids. Germline CDR1 reads MNHEY; CDR2 reads SMNVEV (reference sequence). The DNA for the CDR3 is TGTGCCAGCGGGGAGGGGAGAGGAACAGATACGCAGTATTTT. It encodes CASGEGRGTDTQYF.

The rearrangement uses TRBV6-5 and TRBJ2-1; 9 positions match TRBD2. The CDR3 is 16 residues long. Germline V lookup: CDR1 MNHEY, CDR2 SVGAGI. V trimming: 4 bases; J trimming: 4 bases; junction bases outside the gene matches: 8. CDR3: CASSSTAGGNYNEQFF. As DNA, the CDR3 is TGTGCCAGCAGTTCTACAGCGGGGGGAAATTACAATGAGCAGTTCTTC.

This clone occurred a few times. The genes are TRBV6-2 or TRBV6-3 and TRBJ2-7; 8 nucleotides match TRBD1. The CDR3 length is 14 residues. Germline CDR1 is MNHEY and CDR2 is SVGEGT. V was pared by 2 bases and J by 4 bases, with 4 bases of the junction left unmatched. CDR3 in DNA: TGTGCCAGCAGTTACGACAGGGGTAGGTACGAGCAGTACTTC. It codes for CASSYDRGRYEQYF.

This clone has more than one count but fewer than ten. The V call is TRBV7-6, the J call TRBJ2-3; TRBD1 might be the D (6 bases). V was shortened by 0 bases and J by 0 bases, with 7 bases between the two germline ends. Germline CDR1 reads SGHVS; CDR2 reads FNYEAQ. This CDR3 is 15 amino acids long. The CDR3 DNA reads as TGTGCCAGCAGCTTAGCGGGGGCAAGCACAGATACGCAGTATTTT. Amino acid sequence: CASSLAGASTDTQYF.